This TCR beta chain originates from a study of technical replicates of blood from several donors. Germline CDR1 LGHNA, CDR2 YSLEER. Trimming at V came to 0 bases and at J to 6 bases, leaving 2 bases not matched to a gene. The CDR3 has 13 residues. Profiling relied on immunoSEQ multiplex PCR, and the TCRdb table lists in-frame clones only, not all of them. The table includes about 50,000 clones, nearly 95% detected once. The material sequenced was PBMCs. The chain recombines TRBV4-3 with TRBJ2-7; 7 nucleotides line up with TRBD1. The TCR originated in a human donor in good health. Some clones in this sample may be carry-over from other donors' samples. The CDR3: CASSQENRGEQYF. CDR3 DNA: TGCGCCAGCAGCCAAGAGAACAGGGGCGAGCAGTACTTC.